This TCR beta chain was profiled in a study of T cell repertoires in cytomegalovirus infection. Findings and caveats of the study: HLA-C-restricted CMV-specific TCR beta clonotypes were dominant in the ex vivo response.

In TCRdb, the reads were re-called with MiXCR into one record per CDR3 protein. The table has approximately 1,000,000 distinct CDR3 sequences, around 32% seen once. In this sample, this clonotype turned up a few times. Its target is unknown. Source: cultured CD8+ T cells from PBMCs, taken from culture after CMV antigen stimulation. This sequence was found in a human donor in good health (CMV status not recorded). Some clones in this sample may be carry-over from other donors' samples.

The CDR3 sequence is CSKQDFTDTQYF. DNA of the CDR3: TGCAGCAAACAGGATTTCACAGATACGCAGTATTTT. The chain recombines TRBV29-1 with TRBJ2-3; D may be TRBD1 (5 bases). The ends were cut back, 8 bases at V and 2 bases at J, with 11 bases in the middle. This CDR3 region has 12 residues. CDR1 and CDR2 (germline): SQVTM, ANQGSEA.